This T cell receptor beta chain was profiled in a study of blood T cell repertoires in COVID-19. CDR1 MNHNY and CDR2 SVGAGI come from the germline V gene (reference sequence). This CDR3 spans 15 amino acids. V dropped 2 bases and J dropped 0 bases, with 8 bases sitting between them. The repertoire was sequenced with immunoSEQ multiplex PCR; TCRdb's copy has only in-frame clones and lacks some. The table lists approximately 240,000 clones, around 80% of them singletons. The sample consisted of peripheral blood. The receptor's source is a woman in her forties with active or convalescent COVID-19. V is TRBV6-6 and J is TRBJ1-3; D perhaps matches TRBD1 (5 bases). CDR3 coding DNA: TGTGCCAGCAGTTACACCGACAGCTCTGGAAACACCATATATTTT. Encoded protein: CASSYTDSSGNTIYF.